The clone carrying this TCR beta chain was counted between two and nine times. The data derive from a study of T cells in Graves' hyperthyroidism and ophthalmopathy. CDR3 length: 18 amino acids. Trimming took 3 bases from V and 4 from J; bases not matched to a gene: 17. In germline, CDR1 is LNHDA, CDR2 SQIVND (reference sequence). Authors of the study amplified TCR beta CDR3 regions from RNA transcripts. Researchers ran a first-round RT-PCR on the TCR CDR3 using the HTBI primer set. MiXCR was run by TCRdb on the multiplex PCR reads, yielding one entry per CDR3 protein. Among 550,000 to 600,000 distinct CDR3 sequences listed, 13% to 15% were seen once. Not enrolled were patients with uncontrolled infection, other autoimmune disease, pregnancy or lactation. Diagnoses were made from clinical symptoms, serum measures (thyroxine and TRAb), thyroid ultrasound and orbital computed tomography.

The specimen sequenced was blood. V usage is TRBV19 and J usage is TRBJ1-1; TRBD1 aligns across 7 bases. The origin of this receptor is a woman between 18 and 29 years old with Graves' ophthalmopathy. The CDR3 DNA reads as TGTGCCAGTAGTATGGGCCCCGTATCCGGGACAGTGGTCACTGAAGCTTTCTTT. Translating gives CASSMGPVSGTVVTEAFF.